What follows are 8 T cell receptor beta chains derived from one specimen sequenced in a study of T cell responses to AZD1222 COVID-19 vaccine. This table comes from immunoSEQ multiplex PCR, and its TCRdb copy is limited to in-frame clones, with some not included. The table has fewer than 150,000 clones, 93% seen once. The sample consisted of peripheral blood, taken on day 0 of AZD1222 vaccination. The receptors originated from an adult in good health.

The chain combines TRBV18 with TRBJ2-1; D is uncertain. V dropped 2 bases and J dropped 4 bases, with 9 bases sitting between them. The CDR3 is 14 residues long. Germline V gives CDR1 KGHSH, CDR2 LQKENI. The CDR3 DNA reads TGTGCCAGCTCACCAGGCCAGGAATACAATGAGCAGTTCTTC. This translates into CASSPGQEYNEQFF.

The count of this clone is one. The chain links TRBV4-1 to TRBJ2-5, with a tentative D call TRBD2 (7 bases). Trimming removed 4 bases at V and 7 bases at J, with 22 bases between. CDR3 length equals 16 residues. Germline V lookup: CDR1 MGHRA, CDR2 YSYEKL. The DNA for the CDR3 is TGCGCCAGCAGCCCATATGCCGGGGGGCCCCCAGGGACCCAGTACTTC. This translates into CASSPYAGGPPGTQYF.

The V and J genes are TRBV5-1 and TRBJ2-3; the match to TRBD1 covers 10 bases. CDR1 is SGHRS and CDR2 is YFSETQ in the germline V gene. The CDR3 runs to 13 residues. J lost 5 bases, V lost 5 bases, and 2 bases had no gene match. Here the CDR3 reads CASRTGGRDTQYF. The CDR3 DNA is TGCGCCAGCAGGACAGGGGGCAGAGATACGCAGTATTTT.

The genes are TRBV2 and TRBJ1-5; tentatively, D is TRBD1 (6 bases). The length of the CDR3 is 12 residues. Trimming took off 7 bases at V and 6 bases at J, with 10 bases between the two ends. Germline loops: CDR1 SNHLY, CDR2 FYNNEI. The CDR3 nucleotides are TGTGCCAGCACACAGGGAGGTCAGCCCCAGCATTTT. The encoded protein is CASTQGGQPQHF. Combining the CDR3 with reference TRBV2 and TRBJ1-5 gives the whole variable domain EPEVTQTPSHQVTQMGQEVILRCVPISNHLYFYWYRQILGQKVEFLVSFYNNEISEKSEIFDDQFSVERPDGSNFTLKIRSTKLEDSAMYFCASTQGGQPQHFGDGTRLSIL.

The chain links TRBV28 to TRBJ2-7; tentative D call: TRBD1 (7 bases). V dropped 3 bases and J dropped 3 bases, with 18 bases sitting between them. Germline CDR1 is MDHEN and CDR2 is SYDVKM. The CDR3 consists of 16 residues. The CDR3 sequence: CASSLEAGGIGYEQYF. The CDR3 bases are TGTGCCAGCAGTTTGGAGGCAGGGGGGATTGGCTACGAGCAGTACTTC.

V gene TRBV28 combines with J gene TRBJ2-7, with TRBD1 matching over 8 bases. J gave up 4 bases and V 3 bases, and 5 bases lay outside the gene matches. The CDR3 totals 14 residues. Per the germline V gene, CDR1 is MDHEN and CDR2 is SYDVKM. Here the CDR3 DNA reads TGTGCCAGCAGTTTCAGGACAGGGTCGTACGAGCAGTACTTC. It yields the protein CASSFRTGSYEQYF.

The chain joins TRBV2 to TRBJ2-7, with a possible D match to TRBD1 (6 bases). V was trimmed by 4 bases and J by 6 bases, leaving 10 bases between them. This CDR3 contains 12 residues. Germline CDR1 is SNHLY and CDR2 is FYNNEI. This chain's CDR3 is CASSVMTGEQYF. The CDR3 DNA reads TGTGCCAGCAGTGTGATGACAGGCGAGCAGTACTTC.

This sequence joins TRBV29-1 and TRBJ2-5; no clear D. Germline V gene lookup returns CDR1 SQVTM and CDR2 ANQGSEA. The ends were cut back, 7 bases at V and 0 bases at J, with 3 bases in the middle. The CDR3 length is 10 residues. The CDR3 is CSGYQETQYF. CDR3 nucleotide sequence: TGCAGCGGATACCAAGAGACCCAGTACTTC. Based on the CDR3 plus reference TRBV29-1 and TRBJ2-5, the full variable domain is SAVISQKPSRDICQRGTSLTIQCQVDSQVTMMFWYRQQPGQSLTLIATANQGSEATYESGFVIDKFPISRPNLTFSTLTVSNMSPEDSSIYLCSGYQETQYFGPGTRLLVL.